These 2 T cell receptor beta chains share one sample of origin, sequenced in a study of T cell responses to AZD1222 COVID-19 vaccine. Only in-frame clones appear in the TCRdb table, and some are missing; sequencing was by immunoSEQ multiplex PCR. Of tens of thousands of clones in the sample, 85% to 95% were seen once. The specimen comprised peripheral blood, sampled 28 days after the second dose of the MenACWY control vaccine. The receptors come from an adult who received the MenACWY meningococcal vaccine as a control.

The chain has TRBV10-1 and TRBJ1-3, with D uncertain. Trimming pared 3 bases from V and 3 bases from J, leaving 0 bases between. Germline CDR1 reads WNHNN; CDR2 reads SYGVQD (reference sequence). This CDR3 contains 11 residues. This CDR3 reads CASSDGNTIYF. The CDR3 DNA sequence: TGCGCCAGCAGTGATGGAAACACCATATATTTT.

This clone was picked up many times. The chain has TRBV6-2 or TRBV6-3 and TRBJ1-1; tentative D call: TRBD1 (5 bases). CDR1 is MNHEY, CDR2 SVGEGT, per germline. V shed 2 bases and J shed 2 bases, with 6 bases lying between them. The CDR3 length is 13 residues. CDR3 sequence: CASSYRDNTEAFF. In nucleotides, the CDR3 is TGTGCCAGCAGTTACCGGGACAACACTGAAGCTTTCTTT.